This T cell receptor (beta chain) was found in a study of T cell responses to AZD1222 COVID-19 vaccine. Measured with immunoSEQ multiplex PCR; TCRdb has only the in-frame clones, and not every one. Among 95,000 to 110,000 clones listed, 91% were seen once. Turning to this clone: Its specificity is not known.

Study outcomes and limitations: Spike-specific TCR breadth rose after two AZD1222 doses, and depth rose as well. Baseline seropositivity characterized only 5 to 7 AZD1222 recipients. Dominant at 160-218 and 743-854, vaccine-associated CD4 TCRs also spanned spike. Most donors were white British and more were female, and clonal diversity was possibly underestimated.

This specimen consisted of peripheral blood, obtained on day 0 of AZD1222 vaccination. The receptor's source is an adult in good health.

Written as DNA, the CDR3 is TGTGCCAGTGCAGGGGCAGGTCTCTATGGCTACACCTTC. Translating it yields CASAGAGLYGYTF. This chain links TRBV19 with TRBJ1-2, with D tentatively TRBD1 (6 bases). V lost 8 bases and J lost 4, with 14 bases in between. The germline V gene has CDR1 LNHDA and CDR2 SQIVND (reference sequence). CDR3 length: 13 amino acids. The variable domain in full, with the rest retrieved from reference TRBV19 and TRBJ1-2, is DGGITQSPKYLFRKEGQNVTLSCEQNLNHDAMYWYRQDPGQGLRLIYYSQIVNDFQKGDIAEGYSVSREKKESFPLTVTSAQKNPTAFYLCASAGAGLYGYTFGSGTRLTVV.